The 22 T cell receptor beta chains in this list originate from one sample, sequenced in a study of response to subunit inactivated influenza vaccine. One entry per CDR3 protein results from TCRdb running MiXCR on the RT-PCR reads. Of hundreds of thousands of distinct CDR3 sequences listed, less than 10% are singletons. The sample here was PBMCs from blood, taken roughly 24 months after vaccination. The receptors shown here come from a man aged 50 to 75 who received an inactivated influenza vaccine.

The chain carries TRBV12-3 or TRBV12-4 and TRBJ2-3; TRBD2 matches 9 bases. The CDR3 extends over 14 amino acids. Losses at the gene ends were 6 bases for V and 4 bases for J; bases not matched to a gene: 5. CDR3 amino acids: CASRVVAGADTQYF. The CDR3 DNA is TGTGCCAGCAGGGTGGTAGCGGGGGCAGATACGCAGTATTTT.

This clonotype was counted only a few times. The J gene is TRBJ1-2, the V gene TRBV29-1; no reliable D call. Per germline, CDR1 SQVTM and CDR2 ANQGSEA. This CDR3 region has 12 residues. Trimming left V 6 bases short and J 2 bases short, with 10 bases between. The CDR3 DNA reads as TGCAGCGTCGAGACTCGGAACTATGGCTACACCTTC. It yields the protein CSVETRNYGYTF. Full variable domain (missing parts from reference TRBV29-1 and TRBJ1-2): SAVISQKPSRDICQRGTSLTIQCQVDSQVTMMFWYRQQPGQSLTLIATANQGSEATYESGFVIDKFPISRPNLTFSTLTVSNMSPEDSSIYLCSVETRNYGYTFGSGTRLTVV.

This chain uses TRBV6-5 with TRBJ1-1; weak D call: TRBD1 (6 bases). The germline CDR1 and CDR2 sequences are MNHEY and SVGAGI. The CDR3 has 14 residues. Deletions cut 2 bases from V and 3 bases from J, with 10 bases between. DNA for the CDR3: TGTGCCAGCAGTTACGTCAGGGGAGACACTGAAGCTTTCTTT. The encoded protein is CASSYVRGDTEAFF.

This clonotype turned up a few times. The chain uses TRBV10-3 and TRBJ2-7; perhaps TRBD1 as D (8 bases). V lost 9 bases and J lost 5, with 14 bases in between. This CDR3 has 12 amino acids. Germline V gene data show CDR1 as ENHRY and CDR2 as SYGVKD. CDR3 residues: CAIQGGGNEQYF. CDR3 DNA sequence: TGTGCCATACAGGGGGGGGGCAACGAGCAGTACTTC.

This clonotype showed up just once. A read error is possible here, since a much larger clone lies one base away. The CDR3 spells CDSSSLVRDF. For the CDR3, the DNA is TGTGACAGCAGCTCGCTTGTTAGGGACTTC. The rearrangement links TRBV7-7 to TRBJ2-4; no clear D gene. The CDR3 loop spans 10 amino acids. Germline values: CDR1 SSHAT, CDR2 FNYEAQ (reference sequence).

In its sample, this clonotype was seen many times. The rearrangement joins TRBV11-2 to TRBJ2-5; the D is unclear. CDR3 size: 15 residues. V was trimmed by 4 bases and J by 3 bases, leaving 15 bases between them. Germline values: CDR1 SGHAT, CDR2 FQNNGV. CDR3 coding DNA: TGTGCCAGCAGCTCCCGGCCAGCGTTAGAAGAGACCCAGTACTTC. As protein: CASSSRPALEETQYF.

The chain is built from TRBV6-2 or TRBV6-3 and TRBJ1-1, with D possibly TRBD1 on 5 matching bases. V was pared by 8 bases and J by 7 bases, with 14 bases between. The CDR3 consists of 12 residues. Germline-derived CDR1 and CDR2 are MNHEY and SVGEGT. CDR3 nucleotides: TGTGCCAGCTTAACAGGACCCTTTGAAGCTTTCTTT. Translation gives CASLTGPFEAFF.

The sample holds a few counts of this clonotype. The chain carries TRBV12-3 or TRBV12-4 and TRBJ2-1, with 7 bases matching TRBD1. This CDR3 has 16 residues. Trimming took 6 bases from V and 2 from J; bases not matched to a gene: 10. CDR3 residues: CASSATGSGTYNEQFF. The CDR3 DNA reads as TGTGCCAGCAGCGCGACAGGGTCCGGGACCTACAATGAGCAGTTCTTC.

The sample holds a few counts of this clonotype. CDR3 nucleotides: TGTGCCAGCAGCCAACTGACAGGCTCGGCTTTCTTT. As protein: CASSQLTGSAFF. The chain links TRBV3-1 to TRBJ1-1; tentative D call: TRBD1 (6 bases). The germline CDR1 and CDR2 sequences are LGHDT and YNNKEL (reference sequence). V was clipped by 2 bases and J by 11 bases, with 12 bases between them. CDR3 length: 12 residues.

Ten or more counts support this clonotype. CDR3: CASSPDPYNEQFF. CDR3 sequence (DNA): TGTGCCAGCAGCCCTGATCCTTACAATGAGCAGTTCTTC. The chain is built from TRBV7-2 and TRBJ2-1; D not certain. Germline-derived CDR1 and CDR2 are SGHTA and FQGNSA. The CDR3 consists of 13 residues. The V end lost 5 bases, the J end lost 4 bases, and 9 bases lay between the germline ends.

This clonotype was detected many times. The V call is TRBV20-1, the J call TRBJ2-3; D tentatively reads TRBD1 or TRBD2 (6 bases each). The CDR3 has 12 residues. The germline V gene has CDR1 DFQATT and CDR2 SNEGSKA (reference sequence). Trimming cost V 8 bases and J 6 bases, with 15 bases left between them. The CDR3 DNA reads TGCAGTCTACAGGGACTGAGGGATACGCAGTATTTT. Protein: CSLQGLRDTQYF.

The chain recombines TRBV3-1 with TRBJ1-1; 8 positions agree with TRBD1. J lost 8 bases, V lost 6 bases, and 11 bases had no gene match. This CDR3 has 14 amino acids. Germline lookup yields CDR1 LGHDT and CDR2 YNNKEL (reference sequence). The CDR3 DNA reads TGTGCCAGCAGGTTAATGGACAGGGAGGGCGAAGCTTTCTTT. It encodes CASRLMDREGEAFF.

This clonotype was detected only a few times. V usage is TRBV24-1 and J usage is TRBJ2-7; weak D call: TRBD2 (6 bases). The length of the CDR3 is 13 residues. Germline CDR1 and CDR2: KGHDR and SFDVKD. V dropped 6 bases and J dropped 0 bases, with 8 bases sitting between them. CDR3 sequence (DNA): TGTGCCACCAGTTCGGGGGACTCCTACGAGCAGTACTTC. This sequence encodes CATSSGDSYEQYF.

The CDR3 protein is CASSRQVLDEQYF. The CDR3 DNA follows: TGTGCCAGCAGCCGACAAGTTCTCGACGAGCAGTACTTC. The V call is TRBV14, the J call TRBJ2-7; D not certain. The length of the CDR3 is 13 residues. The V gene's germline CDR1 is SGHDN and CDR2 FVKESK. V was trimmed by 4 bases and J by 5 bases, leaving 12 bases between them.

The chain carries TRBV19 and TRBJ2-1, with a possible D match to TRBD2 (5 bases). Trimming left V 4 bases short and J 7 bases short, with 14 bases between. The CDR3 runs to 14 residues. Germline loops: CDR1 LNHDA, CDR2 SQIVND (reference sequence). CDR3 sequence (DNA): TGTGCCAGTAGTACGGTGGGCTCGGGGAATGAGCAGTTCTTC. It is translated as CASSTVGSGNEQFF.

The table lists this clonotype with many counts. The rearrangement joins TRBV4-2 to TRBJ2-1; 8 nucleotides line up with TRBD2. The CDR3 covers 16 residues. Trimming cost V 3 bases and J 0 bases; bases outside gene matches: 4. CDR1 is LGHNA and CDR2 is YNFKEQ in the germline V gene. In nucleotides, the CDR3 is TGTGCCAGCAGCCAGGATCTAGCGGGCTCCTACAATGAGCAGTTCTTC. As protein: CASSQDLAGSYNEQFF.

This chain links TRBV7-2 with TRBJ2-1; 15 nucleotides match TRBD2. The V gene's germline CDR1 is SGHTA and CDR2 FQGNSA. With V trimmed by 5 bases and J by 7 bases, 3 bases remained unmatched. The CDR3 length is 15 residues. The CDR3 region has the DNA TGTGCCAGCAGCGGACTAGCGGGAGGGCGGAATGAGCAGTTCTTC. This codes for CASSGLAGGRNEQFF.

In this sample, this clonotype turned up a few times. The chain is built from TRBV19 and TRBJ2-5; D unresolved. Germline V CDR1 and CDR2: LNHDA, SQIVND (reference sequence). This CDR3 contains 12 residues. V shed 7 bases and J shed 2 bases, with 8 bases lying between them. Written as DNA, the CDR3 is TGTGCCAGTATGAGTCAGCAAGAGACCCAGTACTTC. It specifies CASMSQQETQYF.

There are a few counts of this clonotype. CDR3 sequence (DNA): TGCAGCTTTCGACAGGACAATGAGCAGTTCTTC. This gives the protein CSFRQDNEQFF. The rearrangement uses TRBV29-1 and TRBJ2-1, with D maybe TRBD1 (6 bases). This CDR3 is 11 amino acids long. The V end was cut by 8 bases, the J end by 5 bases, with 10 bases between. Germline assignment: CDR1 SQVTM and CDR2 ANQGSEA.

J is TRBJ2-5 and V is TRBV27, with 8 bases that match TRBD1. The V and J ends lost 5 bases and 4 bases, in that order; junction bases with no gene match: 9. Germline CDR1 is MNHEY and CDR2 is SMNVEV (reference sequence). The CDR3 spans 15 residues. This CDR3 reads CASSTTGEVSETQYF. The CDR3 DNA follows: TGTGCCAGCAGTACGACAGGGGAAGTATCAGAGACCCAGTACTTC.

This clonotype appeared a few times. The CDR3 sequence: CASSQEARTGEKLFF. CDR3 DNA: TGCGCCAGCAGCCAAGAGGCTAGGACAGGGGAAAAACTGTTTTTT. The chain recombines TRBV4-1 with TRBJ1-4; 8 positions match TRBD1. This CDR3 is 15 amino acids long. Germline lookup yields CDR1 MGHRA and CDR2 YSYEKL. The J segment lost 8 bases and the V segment lost 0 bases, leaving 5 bases of the junction unmatched.

This clonotype appeared a few times. CDR3 bases: TGCGCCAGCAGCCCCGGGACAGGGAAGGTTGCGACCCAGTACTTC. Translating gives CASSPGTGKVATQYF. The chain has TRBV5-1 and TRBJ2-5; 9 bases are shared with TRBD1. The CDR3 totals 15 residues. The J segment lost 7 bases and the V segment lost 4 bases, leaving 11 bases of the junction unmatched. Germline CDR1 SGHRS, CDR2 YFSETQ.